The clone carrying this T cell receptor beta chain was found a few times. Its antigen is undetermined. The data derive from a study of regulatory T cells in long-lasting Graves disease. Study observations and caveats: The work looked only at peripheral blood and did not look at thyroid tissue.

Losses at the gene ends were 4 bases for V and 2 bases for J; bases not matched to a gene: 11. Per germline, CDR1 SGHRS and CDR2 YFSETQ. The CDR3 totals 17 residues. Arm-PCR of CDR3 regions and iRepertoire HTBI primers were used to build TCR beta libraries. One entry per CDR3 protein results from TCRdb running MiXCR on the multiplex PCR reads. The data show about 540,000 distinct CDR3 sequences, with roughly 14% seen just once and roughly a tenth held by the top ten. Time point described: newly diagnosed GD, antithyroid drugs for less than 3 months. After RNA was extracted from PBMCs, the TCR library was made from it. These data were also filed under a second study, of T cells in Graves' hyperthyroidism and ophthalmopathy. As reported in that work: Graves' hyperthyroidism showing no ophthalmopathy progression within 18 months was considered stable. An initial round of RT-PCR targeting the TCR CDR3 relied on the HTBI primer set. Most clonotypes that expanded in the thyroid above 0.001 also showed up in blood.

The chain has TRBV5-1 and TRBJ2-7, with 11 bases aligning to TRBD2. The sequencing used peripheral blood mononuclear cells (PBMCs), collected at new diagnosis, from a patient treated with antithyroid drugs. This TCR was recovered from a man aged 25-45 years with Graves disease. CDR3 region: CASSPSLTSGGTYEQYF. The CDR3 DNA reads TGCGCCAGCAGCCCCTCCCTAACTAGCGGGGGTACCTACGAGCAGTACTTC.